Below, 27 T cell receptor beta chains from the same sample are listed, as sequenced in a study of cytomegalovirus exposure and HLA in healthy donors. This PCR relied on a set of 60 Vbeta primers and 13 Jbeta primers. Method: immunoSEQ multiplex PCR; TCRdb's copy keeps in-frame clones and lacks some. The sample shows about 94,000 clones, over 50% of them seen only once. Sequenced: PBMCs. The source is a man aged 25 to 45 in good health and CMV-seronegative.

The chain links TRBV2 to TRBJ2-7, with 9 nucleotides matching TRBD1. The germline V gene has CDR1 SNHLY and CDR2 FYNNEI. Trimming removed 6 bases from V and 5 bases from J; junction bases left unmatched: 5. The length of the CDR3 is 13 residues. CDR3 sequence reads: CASSQTGGNEQYF. Written as DNA, the CDR3 is TGTGCCAGCAGCCAAACAGGGGGCAACGAGCAGTACTTC.

The chain combines TRBV27 with TRBJ1-2; D is possibly TRBD1 (6 bases). Looked up from germline, CDR1 is MNHEY and CDR2 is SMNVEV (reference sequence). Trimming stripped 5 bases from V and 6 bases from J, with 16 bases between. The CDR3 loop spans 14 amino acids. DNA of the CDR3: TGTGCCAGCAGTCCCGTGCGTCAGGGGCATGGCTACACCTTC. Translating it yields CASSPVRQGHGYTF.

V usage is TRBV2 and J usage is TRBJ2-7; 8 bases fit TRBD2. Trimming removed 4 bases from V and 5 bases from J; junction bases left unmatched: 10. Germline V lookup: CDR1 SNHLY, CDR2 FYNNEI. The CDR3 is 15 residues long. Here the CDR3 DNA reads TGTGCCAGCAGTGGGGCGGGGGGCGCGTATCACGAGCAGTACTTC. Protein product: CASSGAGGAYHEQYF. Variable domain in full (rest from reference TRBV2 and TRBJ2-7): EPEVTQTPSHQVTQMGQEVILRCVPISNHLYFYWYRQILGQKVEFLVSFYNNEISEKSEIFDDQFSVERPDGSNFTLKIRSTKLEDSAMYFCASSGAGGAYHEQYFGPGTRLTVT.

This clone was recorded only once. The V gene is TRBV7-8, the J gene TRBJ2-7; 12 bases are shared with TRBD2. Germline CDR1 and CDR2: SGHVS and FQNEAQ. The CDR3 is made up of 15 amino acids. V trimming: 1 base; J trimming: 4 bases; junction bases outside the gene matches: 2. The CDR3 region is CASSLVGLAGYEQYF. CDR3 DNA: TGTGCCAGCAGCTTAGTCGGACTAGCGGGATACGAGCAGTACTTC.

V is TRBV28 and J is TRBJ1-2, with 7 bases that match TRBD1. Trimming took 3 bases from V and 4 from J; bases not matched to a gene: 8. CDR1 and CDR2 from the germline V gene are MDHEN and SYDVKM. CDR3 length: 15 residues. CDR3 bases: TGTGCCAGCAGTTTTAGAGACAGGGCAGGCTATGGCTACACCTTC. This translates into CASSFRDRAGYGYTF.

The chain couples TRBV2 to TRBJ1-2; D not resolved. Per the germline V gene, CDR1 is SNHLY and CDR2 is FYNNEI. V was shortened by 0 bases and J by 5 bases, with 7 bases between the two germline ends. This CDR3 is built from 13 residues. The CDR3 reads CASSEAGAYGYTF. CDR3 in DNA: TGTGCCAGCAGTGAAGCGGGCGCATATGGCTACACCTTC.

The V gene is TRBV7-6, the J gene TRBJ1-1; 7 bases align to TRBD1. Germline trimming cut 5 bases from V and 1 base from J; bases unmatched to any gene: 13. Germline-derived CDR1 and CDR2 are SGHVS and FNYEAQ. CDR3 length: 17 amino acids. The CDR3 DNA reads as TGTGCCAGCAGCCCGCGGATGACAGGGAGTCGGAACACTGAAGCTTTCTTT. Protein product: CASSPRMTGSRNTEAFF.

CDR3 nucleotides: TGTGCCAGCAGCTTAGGCCTAGCGGGAGGGCCCCTCAATGAGCAGTTCTTC. It is translated as CASSLGLAGGPLNEQFF. This rearrangement joins TRBV7-3 to TRBJ2-1, with TRBD2 matching 12 bases. The ends lost 2 bases at V and 6 bases at J; junction bases unmatched: 8. Germline values: CDR1 SGHTA, CDR2 FQGTGA. The CDR3 is 17 residues long.

This clone was seen a single time. The rearrangement joins TRBV2 to TRBJ2-7; TRBD2 matches at 12 bases. CDR1 is SNHLY, CDR2 FYNNEI, per germline. The CDR3 contains 16 residues. V dropped 6 bases and J dropped 2; count of bases not matched to a gene: 8. CDR3 bases: TGTGCCAGCAGCGGACCGGGACTAGCGGGTGCCTACGAGCAGTACTTC. Translated, it gives CASSGPGLAGAYEQYF.

V and J are TRBV11-2 and TRBJ1-2; D might be TRBD1 (6 bases). From germline, CDR1 is SGHAT and CDR2 FQNNGV. Trimming shortened V by 6 bases and J by 4 bases, and 15 bases separated the two germline ends. CDR3 size: 14 residues. The CDR3 DNA follows: TGTGCCAGCAGTTCCAGTTTACAGGGCTATGGCTACACCTTC. Protein product: CASSSSLQGYGYTF. The full variable domain, its missing parts supplied by reference TRBV11-2 and TRBJ1-2, is EAGVAQSPRYKIIEKRQSVAFWCNPISGHATLYWYQQILGQGPKLLIQFQNNGVVDDSQLPKDRFSAERLKGVDSTLKIQPAKLEDSAVYLCASSSSLQGYGYTFGSGTRLTVV.

The CDR3 nucleotides are TGTGCCAGCAGCTCCGCTAGCGGGGGCACCGGGGAGCTGTTTTTT. This translates into CASSSASGGTGELFF. The chain uses TRBV7-9 and TRBJ2-2; 10 bases line up with TRBD2. The J segment lost 4 bases and the V segment lost 4 bases, leaving 3 bases of the junction unmatched. Per the germline V gene, CDR1 is SEHNR and CDR2 is FQNEAQ (reference sequence). This CDR3 has 15 amino acids.

This clone was counted once. V gene TRBV19 combines with J gene TRBJ1-2; possibly TRBD1 for D (6 bases). Trimming shortened V by 3 bases and J by 6 bases, and 14 bases separated the two germline ends. The CDR3 runs to 14 residues. Germline V lookup: CDR1 LNHDA, CDR2 SQIVND (reference sequence). In nucleotides, the CDR3 is TGTGCCAGTAGTATCGCAGGGGTTTTGGATGGCTACACCTTC. As protein: CASSIAGVLDGYTF.

This chain joins TRBV19 and TRBJ2-7; TRBD1 aligns across 7 bases. CDR1 LNHDA and CDR2 SQIVND come from the germline V gene (reference sequence). This CDR3 has 12 residues. The V gene end was trimmed by 6 bases and the J gene end by 6 bases; junction bases not matched to a gene: 5. CDR3 loop: CASRSPGGEQYF. DNA of the CDR3: TGTGCCAGTAGGTCGCCAGGGGGCGAGCAGTACTTC.

This sequence joins TRBV9 and TRBJ1-3; D possibly corresponds to TRBD1 (6 bases). This CDR3 has 14 residues. Germline V CDR1 and CDR2: SGDLS, YYNGEE. V lost 6 bases to trimming and J lost 4 bases, with 14 bases between them. Here the CDR3 DNA reads TGTGCCAGCAAACAGGGCCTTGACGGAAACACCATATATTTT. Translated, it gives CASKQGLDGNTIYF.

CDR3 sequence: CASSIVPTGVSKETQYF. The CDR3 nucleotides are TGTGCCAGTAGTATAGTTCCTACAGGGGTGAGCAAAGAGACCCAGTACTTC. The chain is built from TRBV19 and TRBJ2-5; 7 nucleotides align to TRBD1. There are 17 residues in the CDR3. Trimming at V came to 1 base and at J to 3 bases, leaving 11 bases not matched to a gene. Germline CDR1 LNHDA, CDR2 SQIVND (reference sequence).

This chain links TRBV4-1 with TRBJ2-5, with D perhaps TRBD1 (6 bases). Germline V lookup: CDR1 MGHRA, CDR2 YSYEKL. This CDR3 is built from 16 residues. The V end was cut by 3 bases, the J end by 1 base, with 15 bases between. DNA for the CDR3: TGCGCCAGCAGCCAGGGGGCATTACCTATCCAAGAGACCCAGTACTTC. Amino acid sequence: CASSQGALPIQETQYF.

This clone has more than one count but fewer than ten. Here the CDR3 reads CASSKDYSPSYEQYF. CDR3 coding DNA: TGTGCCAGCAGTAAAGACTATAGCCCATCCTACGAGCAGTACTTC. The V and J genes are TRBV7-9 and TRBJ2-7; possible D gene TRBD2, 5 bases. Germline V gene sequence: CDR1 SEHNR, CDR2 FQNEAQ (reference sequence). V gave up 6 bases and J gave up 1 base, with 16 bases separating them. This CDR3 comprises 15 residues. Full variable domain (remainder filled in from reference TRBV7-9 and TRBJ2-7): DTGVSQNPRHKITKRGQNVTFRCDPISEHNRLYWYRQTLGQGPEFLTYFQNEAQLEKSRLLSDRFSAERPKGSFSTLEIQRTEQGDSAMYLCASSKDYSPSYEQYFGPGTRLTVT.

The genes are TRBV7-9 and TRBJ2-7; D is perhaps TRBD1 (5 bases). Germline V gene data show CDR1 as SEHNR and CDR2 as FQNEAQ (reference sequence). This CDR3 region has 14 residues. V was shortened by 1 base and J by 4 bases, with 11 bases between the two germline ends. The CDR3 loop reads CASSLDWGKYEQYF. The CDR3 DNA sequence: TGTGCCAGCAGCTTAGATTGGGGCAAATACGAGCAGTACTTC.

The rearrangement uses TRBV5-4 and TRBJ2-5, with 10 bases lining up with TRBD1. Germline values: CDR1 SGHNT, CDR2 YYREEE (reference sequence). The CDR3 runs 15 residues. V trimming: 4 bases; J trimming: 11 bases; junction bases outside the gene matches: 14. The CDR3 DNA reads as TGTGCCAGCAGCCGCCGGGACAGGGGATTTTATGAGCAGTACTTC. Residues: CASSRRDRGFYEQYF.

The chain joins TRBV30 to TRBJ2-5; the D is unclear. The germline V gene encodes CDR1 GTSNPN and CDR2 SVGIG (reference sequence). The CDR3 extends over 13 amino acids. V was clipped by 0 bases and J by 1 base, with 6 bases between them. The CDR3 region has the DNA TGTGCCTGGAGTGTACAACCCCAAGAGACCCAGTACTTC. It specifies CAWSVQPQETQYF.

This clone was picked up a small number of times. This sequence joins TRBV6-1 and TRBJ2-7, with D possibly TRBD2 on 6 matching bases. The ends were cut back, 6 bases at V and 4 bases at J, with 19 bases in the middle. The CDR3 sequence is 15 residues long. CDR1 MNHNS and CDR2 SASEGT come from the germline V gene. CDR3: CASSNRDSGAYEQYF. The DNA for the CDR3 is TGTGCCAGCAGCAACCGGGACTCCGGGGCGTACGAGCAGTACTTC.

The chain couples TRBV6-5 to TRBJ1-5; weak D call: TRBD1 (5 bases). Germline V gives CDR1 MNHEY, CDR2 SVGAGI. The CDR3 contains 13 residues. Trimming stripped 3 bases from V and 5 bases from J, with 8 bases between. The CDR3 loop reads CASSYSRDQPQHF. Written as DNA, the CDR3 is TGTGCCAGCAGTTATAGCAGGGATCAGCCCCAGCATTTT.

This chain uses TRBV7-8 with TRBJ2-6; the match to TRBD1 covers 7 bases. The CDR3 has 17 residues. Germline CDR1 and CDR2: SGHVS and FQNEAQ. The V segment lost 3 bases and the J segment 3 bases; nucleotides outside the gene matches: 8. The CDR3 is CASSFRDRAYGANVLTF. For the CDR3, the DNA is TGTGCCAGCAGCTTCCGGGACAGAGCGTATGGGGCCAACGTCCTGACTTTC. Based on the CDR3 plus reference TRBV7-8 and TRBJ2-6, the full variable domain is GAGVSQSPRYKVAKRGQDVALRCDPISGHVSLFWYQQALGQGPEFLTYFQNEAQLDKSGLPSDRFFAERPEGSVSTLKIQRTQQEDSAVYLCASSFRDRAYGANVLTFGAGSRLTVL.

The CDR3 reads CASSREVSVRIQETQYF. In DNA form, the CDR3 reads TGTGCCAGCAGCCGGGAGGTGTCAGTCCGCATCCAAGAGACCCAGTACTTC. V gene TRBV7-9 combines with J gene TRBJ2-5; 7 bases are shared with TRBD2. Germline V CDR1 and CDR2: SEHNR, FQNEAQ (reference sequence). J gave up 1 base and V 5 bases, and 13 bases lay outside the gene matches. The CDR3 runs to 17 residues.

This clone was found a few times. The V gene is TRBV19, the J gene TRBJ1-4; D gene ambiguous. CDR3 length: 14 residues. The V end was cut by 5 bases, the J end by 0 bases, with 7 bases between. Germline V gene data show CDR1 as LNHDA and CDR2 as SQIVND (reference sequence). CDR3 nucleotide sequence: TGTGCCAGTAGTTCCGGGACAACTAATGAAAAACTGTTTTTT. This sequence encodes CASSSGTTNEKLFF.

This clone was picked up a small number of times. The rearrangement links TRBV6-4 to TRBJ2-1, with 7 bases aligning to TRBD2. Germline trimming cut 0 bases from V and 6 bases from J; bases unmatched to any gene: 5. This CDR3 comprises 15 residues. CDR1 is MRHNA and CDR2 is SNTAGT in the germline V gene. The CDR3 sequence: CASSDSAGARNEQFF. Here the CDR3 DNA reads TGTGCCAGCAGTGACTCGGCGGGAGCTCGCAATGAGCAGTTCTTC.

The gene calls are TRBV5-4 and TRBJ1-5; no firm D call. Germline V gene data show CDR1 as SGHNT and CDR2 as YYREEE (reference sequence). Trimming removed 1 base at V and 0 bases at J, with 17 bases between. CDR3 size: 18 residues. CDR3 sequence reads: CASSLRPRYYYSNQPQHF. The DNA for the CDR3 is TGTGCCAGCAGCTTGAGGCCTAGATACTACTATAGCAATCAGCCCCAGCATTTT. Variable domain in full (rest from reference TRBV5-4 and TRBJ1-5): ETGVTQSPTHLIKTRGQQVTLRCSSQSGHNTVSWYQQALGQGPQFIFQYYREEENGRGNFPPRFSGLQFPNYSSELNVNALELDDSALYLCASSLRPRYYYSNQPQHFGDGTRLSIL.